This TCR beta chain was found in a study of somatic mutations in cytotoxic T cells in rheumatoid arthritis. The assay was immunoSEQ multiplex PCR, and TCRdb's table has in-frame clones only and misses some. The table has about 20,000 clones, over 70% seen once. This CDR3 comprises 13 residues. From germline, CDR1 is SGDLS and CDR2 YYNGEE. V lost 2 bases and J lost 4, with 10 bases in between. Blood donors with median age about 60 years (range about 20-70), roughly 60% female, served as healthy controls. What was sequenced was CD8+ T cells sorted from blood. V is TRBV9 and J is TRBJ2-7; D possibly corresponds to TRBD2 (5 bases). The sequence derives from a man aged 60 to 69 in good health. In DNA, the CDR3 is TGTGCCAGCAGCGTCGGCTGGGAGTACGAGCAGTACTTC. Translating it yields CASSVGWEYEQYF.